These T cell receptor beta chains were read from a single sample in a study of OX40 agonist ivuxolimab in advanced cancers. TCRdb keeps only in-frame clones here, not all; method: immunoSEQ multiplex PCR. The sample consists of about 82,000 clones, roughly 84% of them appearing once. The sequencing used CD4+ or CD8+ T cells sorted from blood, collected in a trial of the OX40 agonist ivuxolimab. These receptors originate from an adult with an advanced solid tumor such as melanoma, head and neck, liver or kidney cancer. Each CDR3 is given with its conserved first and last residue. Fields, in order: D gene, J gene, clone size, V gene, CDR3 protein, CDR3 DNA. D genes are given only for firm matches. The size of a clone is reported for some rows only, either as once, few or many, or as a class for expanded clones.

TRBD1 TRBJ1-2 - TRBV11-3 CASSLDQGAGYGYTF TGTGCCAGCAGCTTAGATCAGGGGGCCGGCTATGGCTACACCTTC
- TRBJ1-6 - TRBV14 CASSPQGGNSPLHF TGTGCCAGCAGCCCACAGGGAGGTAATTCACCCCTCCACTTT
- TRBJ1-2 - TRBV10-3 CAISESDRSSNYGYTF TGTGCCATCAGTGAATCAGACAGGTCCTCAAACTATGGCTACACCTTC
- TRBJ2-1 - TRBV21-1 CASSKGHNEQFF TGTGCCAGCAGCAAGGGACACAATGAGCAGTTCTTC
- TRBJ2-5 - TRBV5-4 CASSSVTESWYF TGTGCCAGCAGCTCGGTGACGGAGTCATGGTACTTC
TRBD1 TRBJ1-2 - TRBV5-1 CASSPGTGGPYGYTF TGCGCCAGCAGCCCCGGGACAGGGGGCCCCTATGGCTACACCTTC
TRBD2 TRBJ2-3 few TRBV9 CASSVVGGRADTQYF TGTGCCAGCAGCGTAGTGGGCGGGAGAGCAGATACGCAGTATTTT
- TRBJ2-5 - TRBV11-2 CASSQSGEETQYF TGTGCCAGCAGCCAAAGCGGAGAAGAGACCCAGTACTTC
- TRBJ2-7 - TRBV7-2 CASSLQAYEQYF TGTGCCAGCAGCCTCCAGGCCTACGAGCAGTACTTC
- TRBJ1-1 - TRBV18 CASSPKSDNTEAFF TGTGCCAGCTCACCAAAGAGTGATAACACTGAAGCTTTCTTT
TRBD2 TRBJ2-7 - TRBV6-1 CASSATSGSYEQYF TGTGCCAGCAGTGCGACTAGCGGGTCCTACGAGCAGTACTTC
TRBD1 TRBJ1-4 - TRBV5-1 CASSFETGNEKLFF TGCGCCAGCAGCTTTGAGACAGGGAACGAAAAACTGTTTTTT